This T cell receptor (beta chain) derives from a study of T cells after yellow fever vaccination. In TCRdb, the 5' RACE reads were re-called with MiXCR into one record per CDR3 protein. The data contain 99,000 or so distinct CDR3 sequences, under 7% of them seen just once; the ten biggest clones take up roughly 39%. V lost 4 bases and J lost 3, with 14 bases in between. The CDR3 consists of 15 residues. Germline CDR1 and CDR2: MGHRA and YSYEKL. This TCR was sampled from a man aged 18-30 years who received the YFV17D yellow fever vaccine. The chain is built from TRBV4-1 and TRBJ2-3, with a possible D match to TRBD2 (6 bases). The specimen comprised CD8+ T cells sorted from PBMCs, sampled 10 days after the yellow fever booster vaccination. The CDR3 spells CASSPMAGSTDTQYF. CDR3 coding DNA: TGCGCCAGCAGCCCCATGGCGGGAAGTACAGATACGCAGTATTTT.